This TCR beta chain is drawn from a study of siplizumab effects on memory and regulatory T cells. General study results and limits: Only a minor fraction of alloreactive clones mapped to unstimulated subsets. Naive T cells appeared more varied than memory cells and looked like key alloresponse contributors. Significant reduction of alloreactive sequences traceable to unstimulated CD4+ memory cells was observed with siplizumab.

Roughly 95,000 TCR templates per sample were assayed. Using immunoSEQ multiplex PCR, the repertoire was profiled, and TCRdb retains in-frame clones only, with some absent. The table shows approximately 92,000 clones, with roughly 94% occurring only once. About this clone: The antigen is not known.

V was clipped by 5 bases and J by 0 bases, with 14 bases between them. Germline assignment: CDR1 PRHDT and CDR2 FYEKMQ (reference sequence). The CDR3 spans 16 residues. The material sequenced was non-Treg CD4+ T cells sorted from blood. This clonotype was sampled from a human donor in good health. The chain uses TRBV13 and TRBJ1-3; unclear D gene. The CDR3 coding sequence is TGTGCCAGCAGCCAACGAGCAGCTAACTCTGGAAACACCATATATTTT. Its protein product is CASSQRAANSGNTIYF.